These 24 T cell receptor beta chains share one sample of origin, sequenced in a study of OX40 agonist ivuxolimab in advanced cancers. Generated by immunoSEQ multiplex PCR, the TCRdb table keeps only in-frame clones and is missing some. The sample holds tens of thousands of clones, approximately 78% seen once. The material was CD4+ or CD8+ T cells sorted from blood, obtained in a trial of the OX40 agonist ivuxolimab. These receptors were obtained from an adult with an advanced solid tumor such as melanoma, head and neck, liver or kidney cancer.

The V call is TRBV7-3, the J call TRBJ1-5; no clear D gene. Germline lookup yields CDR1 SGHTA and CDR2 FQGTGA. The CDR3 loop spans 15 amino acids. Trimming shortened V by 2 bases and J by 5 bases, and 13 bases separated the two germline ends. CDR3: CASSLVWARYQPQHF. The DNA for the CDR3 is TGTGCCAGCAGCTTAGTCTGGGCACGCTATCAGCCCCAGCATTTT.

The chain uses TRBV2 and TRBJ2-3; possibly TRBD1 for D (6 bases). Looked up from germline, CDR1 is SNHLY and CDR2 is FYNNEI. This CDR3 region has 12 residues. The V gene lost 7 bases and the J gene lost 4 bases, with 9 bases spanning the gap. CDR3 sequence (DNA): TGTGCCAGCAAGAGACAGGCAGATACGCAGTATTTT. This encodes CASKRQADTQYF.

The rearrangement links TRBV10-2 to TRBJ2-3; 10 bases fit TRBD2. The CDR3 has 18 amino acids. V lost 4 bases to trimming and J lost 0 bases; unmatched junction nucleotides: 10. CDR1 is WSHSY, CDR2 SAAADI, per germline. CDR3 amino acids: CASSVSSGGRTSTDTQYF. CDR3 bases: TGCGCCAGCAGTGTATCTAGCGGGGGCCGCACTAGCACAGATACGCAGTATTTT.

The V gene is TRBV29-1, the J gene TRBJ2-1, with D possibly being TRBD1 (6 bases). Germline-derived CDR1 and CDR2 are SQVTM and ANQGSEA. The CDR3 runs to 12 residues. Trimming pared 6 bases from V and 9 bases from J, leaving 15 bases between. The CDR3 DNA follows: TGCAGCGTCTCCTCACAGGGTGTTGAGCAGTTCTTC. Translated, it gives CSVSSQGVEQFF.

In its sample, this clone is medium-sized. The rearrangement uses TRBV28 and TRBJ1-5; D remains unclear. This CDR3 region has 14 residues. Germline-derived CDR1 and CDR2 are MDHEN and SYDVKM. The V gene lost 3 bases and the J gene lost 3 bases, with 9 bases spanning the gap. CDR3 protein: CASSFAGTNQPQHF. CDR3 coding DNA: TGTGCCAGCAGTTTTGCAGGAACCAATCAGCCCCAGCATTTT.

This chain links TRBV4-1 with TRBJ2-5, with 10 positions matching TRBD2. Germline-derived CDR1 and CDR2 are MGHRA and YSYEKL. This CDR3 comprises 15 residues. The V gene end was trimmed by 2 bases and the J gene end by 3 bases; junction bases not matched to a gene: 3. The CDR3 DNA is TGCGCCAGCAGCCAACGGAGCGGGGGGGAAGAGACCCAGTACTTC. Translated: CASSQRSGGEETQYF.

The genes are TRBV14 and TRBJ2-7, with D possibly being TRBD2 (6 bases). V dropped 3 bases and J dropped 1 base, with 16 bases sitting between them. CDR3 length equals 16 residues. Germline loops: CDR1 SGHDN, CDR2 FVKESK. The CDR3 here is CASSHDRWGESYEQYF. As DNA, the CDR3 is TGTGCCAGCAGCCACGACCGGTGGGGGGAATCCTACGAGCAGTACTTC.

The CDR3 here is CASSLTHTGGKGYGYTF. The CDR3 bases are TGTGCCAGCAGCTTAACCCATACAGGGGGCAAAGGCTATGGCTACACCTTC. The chain combines TRBV7-3 with TRBJ1-2, with 9 bases lining up with TRBD1. Losses at the gene ends were 0 bases for V and 4 bases for J; bases not matched to a gene: 9. The CDR3 is made up of 17 amino acids. Per germline, CDR1 SGHTA and CDR2 FQGTGA.

The chain uses TRBV7-8 and TRBJ2-7; either TRBD1 or TRBD2 may fit D (6 bases each). V lost 5 bases and J lost 4, with 15 bases in between. Per germline, CDR1 SGHVS and CDR2 FQNEAQ. The CDR3 covers 14 residues. The CDR3 region is CASSAGHYIYEQYF. The CDR3 bases are TGTGCCAGCAGCGCGGGACATTACATTTACGAGCAGTACTTC.

J is TRBJ2-3 and V is TRBV6-4; no firm D call. V was pared by 5 bases and J by 3 bases, with 9 bases between. Germline lookup yields CDR1 MRHNA and CDR2 SNTAGT. The CDR3 length is 13 residues. The CDR3 protein is CASSNERTDTQYF. CDR3 sequence (DNA): TGTGCCAGCAGTAACGAAAGAACAGATACGCAGTATTTT.

The chain carries TRBV6-5 and TRBJ1-4; D is undetermined. CDR1 and CDR2 (germline): MNHEY, SVGAGI. The CDR3 sequence is 15 residues long. V was cut by 8 bases and J by 0 bases, with 13 bases left in between. The CDR3 region is CASWTRLTTNEKLFF. In DNA form, the CDR3 reads TGTGCCAGCTGGACTCGGTTAACAACTAATGAAAAACTGTTTTTT.

This clone was seen once. The genes are TRBV5-4 and TRBJ1-1; unclear D gene. The CDR3 covers 15 residues. The V end was cut by 0 bases, the J end by 6 bases, with 15 bases between. Germline values: CDR1 SGHNT, CDR2 YYREEE (reference sequence). In nucleotides, the CDR3 is TGTGCCAGCAGCTTGGTTGGCTCAGGAGTGCCTGAAGCTTTCTTT. Its translation is CASSLVGSGVPEAFF. The whole variable domain, remainder taken from reference TRBV5-4 and TRBJ1-1, is ETGVTQSPTHLIKTRGQQVTLRCSSQSGHNTVSWYQQALGQGPQFIFQYYREEENGRGNFPPRFSGLQFPNYSSELNVNALELDDSALYLCASSLVGSGVPEAFFGQGTRLTVV.

The chain recombines TRBV21-1 with TRBJ1-2. TRBV21-1 is marked as a pseudogene. The CDR3 has 15 amino acids. The CDR3 region has the DNA TGTGCCAGCAGCAAAGAGGGACGGACCGAGTATGGCTACACCTTC. This sequence encodes CASSKEGRTEYGYTF.

V gene TRBV5-4 combines with J gene TRBJ2-7, with 9 bases matching TRBD1. Germline lookup yields CDR1 SGHNT and CDR2 YYREEE (reference sequence). The CDR3 loop spans 17 amino acids. Trimming at V came to 4 bases and at J to 5 bases, leaving 16 bases not matched to a gene. DNA for the CDR3: TGTGCCAGCAGCATAGGAATAAGAGGGACAGGGAGTCACGAGCAGTACTTC. As protein: CASSIGIRGTGSHEQYF.

This clone occurred once. This chain uses TRBV25-1 with TRBJ2-7, with D uncertain. Per the germline V gene, CDR1 is MGHDK and CDR2 is SYGVNS. The V gene lost 1 base and the J gene lost 7 bases, with 2 bases spanning the gap. This CDR3 has 10 amino acids. The CDR3 spells CASSELEQYF. In DNA, the CDR3 is TGTGCCAGCAGTGAATTAGAGCAGTACTTC.

This sequence joins TRBV7-9 and TRBJ2-1, with TRBD2 matching 8 bases. The CDR3 spans 15 residues. CDR1 is SEHNR and CDR2 is FQNEAQ in the germline V gene (reference sequence). Unmatched junction bases numbered 7, after V lost 1 base and J lost 8 bases. CDR3 bases: TGTGCCAGCAGCTTAGGCGCGGGGGGAATCTATGAGCAGTTCTTC. Translated: CASSLGAGGIYEQFF. Full variable domain (outside the CDR3, taken from reference TRBV7-9 and TRBJ2-1): DTGVSQNPRHKITKRGQNVTFRCDPISEHNRLYWYRQTLGQGPEFLTYFQNEAQLEKSRLLSDRFSAERPKGSFSTLEIQRTEQGDSAMYLCASSLGAGGIYEQFFGPGTRLTVL.

The genes are TRBV4-1 and TRBJ2-1; TRBD2 agrees at 12 bases. The V gene's germline CDR1 is MGHRA and CDR2 YSYEKL. This CDR3 contains 18 residues. V shed 1 base and J 0 bases; nucleotides not matched to a gene: 4. CDR3 sequence reads: CASSQGLAGGPSYNEQFF. As DNA, the CDR3 is TGCGCCAGCAGCCAAGGCCTAGCGGGGGGGCCCTCCTACAATGAGCAGTTCTTC.

The V and J genes are TRBV11-2 and TRBJ2-5; unclear D gene. V shed 1 base and J shed 9 bases, with 6 bases lying between them. Germline loops: CDR1 SGHAT, CDR2 FQNNGV. This CDR3 is 11 amino acids long. The CDR3, as DNA: TGTGCCAGCAGCTTAGCTGGGCCCCAGTACTTC. It specifies CASSLAGPQYF.

This clone was detected only once. This chain uses TRBV9 with TRBJ1-3, with unresolved D. CDR3 length equals 12 residues. V lost 0 bases to trimming and J lost 3 bases, with 1 base between them. In germline, CDR1 is SGDLS, CDR2 YYNGEE. The CDR3 region is CASSVVGNTIYF. The CDR3 DNA follows: TGTGCCAGCAGCGTAGTTGGAAACACCATATATTTT.

The chain has TRBV18 and TRBJ2-5; D not certain. This CDR3 has 12 residues. V lost 4 bases, J lost 2 bases, and 5 bases lay in between. Germline V CDR1 and CDR2: KGHSH, LQKENI. CDR3 DNA sequence: TGTGCCAGCTCACAGCTTCAAGAGACCCAGTACTTC. Protein product: CASSQLQETQYF.

This chain connects TRBV6-4 to TRBJ2-3; D gene unclear. The CDR3 spans 14 residues. The germline V gene encodes CDR1 MRHNA and CDR2 SNTAGT. V lost 5 bases and J lost 4, with 13 bases in between. CDR3 DNA sequence: TGTGCCAGCAGTCCCCGGCCGATTGCAGATACGCAGTATTTT. Translating it yields CASSPRPIADTQYF.

The chain is built from TRBV18 and TRBJ2-1, with D possibly being TRBD1 (7 bases). The CDR3 is 15 residues long. V was trimmed by 0 bases and J by 4 bases, leaving 10 bases between them. Germline loops: CDR1 KGHSH, CDR2 LQKENI. CDR3 sequence: CASSPPEGAYNEQFF. The CDR3 region has the DNA TGTGCCAGCTCACCACCGGAGGGGGCTTACAATGAGCAGTTCTTC.

The V and J genes are TRBV6-6 and TRBJ2-5; D uncertain. V was pared by 5 bases and J by 1 base, with 8 bases between. Germline CDR1 is MNHNY and CDR2 is SVGAGI (reference sequence). The CDR3 sequence is 13 residues long. CDR3 sequence reads: CASSNWFQETQYF. CDR3 DNA: TGTGCCAGCAGTAACTGGTTCCAAGAGACCCAGTACTTC.

About this clone: At one end the junction does not follow the germline gene, possibly because of a read error. The V call is TRBV18, the J call TRBJ1-3; no definite D call. The germline V gene encodes CDR1 KGHSH and CDR2 LQKENI. This CDR3 has 12 amino acids. The CDR3 DNA reads TGTGCCAGCTCACCAGACCAGAGGATTTATCATTTT. Residues: CASSPDQRIYHF.